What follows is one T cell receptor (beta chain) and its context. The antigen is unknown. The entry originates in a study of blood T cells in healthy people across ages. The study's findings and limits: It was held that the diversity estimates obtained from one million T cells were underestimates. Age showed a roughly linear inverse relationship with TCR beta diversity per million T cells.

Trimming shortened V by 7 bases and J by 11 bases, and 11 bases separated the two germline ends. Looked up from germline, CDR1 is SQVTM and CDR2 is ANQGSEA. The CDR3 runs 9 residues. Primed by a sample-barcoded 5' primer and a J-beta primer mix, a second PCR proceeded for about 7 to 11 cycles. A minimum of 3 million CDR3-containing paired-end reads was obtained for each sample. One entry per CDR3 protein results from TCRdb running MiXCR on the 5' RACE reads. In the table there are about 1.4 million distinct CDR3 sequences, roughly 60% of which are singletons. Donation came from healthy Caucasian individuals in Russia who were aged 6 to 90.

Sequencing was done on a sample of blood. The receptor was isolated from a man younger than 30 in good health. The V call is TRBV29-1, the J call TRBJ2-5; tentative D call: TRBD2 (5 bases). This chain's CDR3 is CSDTTGQYF. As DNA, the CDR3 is TGCAGCGACACAACGGGGCAGTACTTC. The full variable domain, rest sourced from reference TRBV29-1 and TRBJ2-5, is SAVISQKPSRDICQRGTSLTIQCQVDSQVTMMFWYRQQPGQSLTLIATANQGSEATYESGFVIDKFPISRPNLTFSTLTVSNMSPEDSSIYLCSDTTGQYFGPGTRLLVL.